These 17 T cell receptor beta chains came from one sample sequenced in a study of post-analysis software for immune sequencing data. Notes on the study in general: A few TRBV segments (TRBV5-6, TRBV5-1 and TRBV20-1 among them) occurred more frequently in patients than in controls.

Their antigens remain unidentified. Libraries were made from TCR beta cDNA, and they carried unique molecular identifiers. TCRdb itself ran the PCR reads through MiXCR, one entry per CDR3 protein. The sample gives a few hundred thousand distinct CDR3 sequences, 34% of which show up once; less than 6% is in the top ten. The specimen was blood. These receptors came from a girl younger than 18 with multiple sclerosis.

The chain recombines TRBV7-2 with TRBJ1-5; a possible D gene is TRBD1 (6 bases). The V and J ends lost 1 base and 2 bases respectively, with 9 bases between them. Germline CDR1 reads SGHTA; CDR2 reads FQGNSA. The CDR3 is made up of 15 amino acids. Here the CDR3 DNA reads TGTGCCAGCAGCTTAGGGGCAGGGGGCAATCAGCCCCAGCATTTT. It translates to CASSLGAGGNQPQHF.

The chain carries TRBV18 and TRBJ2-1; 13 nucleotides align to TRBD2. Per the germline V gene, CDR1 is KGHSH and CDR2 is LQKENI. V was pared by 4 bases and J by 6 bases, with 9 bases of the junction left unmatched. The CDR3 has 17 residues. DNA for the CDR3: TGTGCCAGCTCACTTCCCCTGACTAGCGGGGGGCTCAATGAGCAGTTCTTC. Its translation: CASSLPLTSGGLNEQFF.

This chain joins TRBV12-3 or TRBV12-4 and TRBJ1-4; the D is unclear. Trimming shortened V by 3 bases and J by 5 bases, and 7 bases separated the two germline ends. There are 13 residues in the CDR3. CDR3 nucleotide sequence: TGTGCCAGCAGTTTTAGGGTAAATGAAAAACTGTTTTTT. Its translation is CASSFRVNEKLFF.

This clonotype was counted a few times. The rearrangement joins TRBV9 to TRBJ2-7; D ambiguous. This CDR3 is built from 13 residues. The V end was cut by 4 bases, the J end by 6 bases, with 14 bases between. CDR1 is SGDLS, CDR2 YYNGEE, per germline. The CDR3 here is CASSPLVRGEQYF. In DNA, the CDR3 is TGTGCCAGCAGCCCCCTGGTGCGAGGCGAGCAGTACTTC.

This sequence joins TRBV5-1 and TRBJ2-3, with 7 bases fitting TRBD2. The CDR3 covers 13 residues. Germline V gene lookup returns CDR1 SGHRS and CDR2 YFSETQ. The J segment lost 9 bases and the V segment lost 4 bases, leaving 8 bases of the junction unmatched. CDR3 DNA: TGCGCCAGCAGCCCAACTAGCGAAGGCACGCAGTATTTT. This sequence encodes CASSPTSEGTQYF.

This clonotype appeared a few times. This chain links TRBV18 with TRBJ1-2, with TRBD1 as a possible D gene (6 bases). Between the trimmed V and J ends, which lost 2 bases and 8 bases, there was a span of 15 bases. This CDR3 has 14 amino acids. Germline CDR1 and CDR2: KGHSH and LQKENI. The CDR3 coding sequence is TGTGCCAGCTCACCAGTTGGGGGGCACGAGGGCTACACCTTC. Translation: CASSPVGGHEGYTF.

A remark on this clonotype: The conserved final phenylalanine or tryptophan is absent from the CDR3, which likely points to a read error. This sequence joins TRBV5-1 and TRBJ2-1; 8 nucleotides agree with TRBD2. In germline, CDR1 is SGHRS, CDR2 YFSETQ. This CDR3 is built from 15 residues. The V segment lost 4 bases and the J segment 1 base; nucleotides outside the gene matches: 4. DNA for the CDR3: TGCGCCAGCAGCCCGGGAGGGAATTCCTACAATGAGCAGTTCGTC. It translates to CASSPGGNSYNEQFV.

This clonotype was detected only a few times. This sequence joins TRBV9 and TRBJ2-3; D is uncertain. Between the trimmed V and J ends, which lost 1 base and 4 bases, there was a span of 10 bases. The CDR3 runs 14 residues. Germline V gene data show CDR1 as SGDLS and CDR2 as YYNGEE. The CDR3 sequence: CASSVYSTPDTQYF. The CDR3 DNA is TGTGCCAGCAGCGTATACAGTACCCCAGATACGCAGTATTTT. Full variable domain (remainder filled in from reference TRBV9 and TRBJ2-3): DSGVTQTPKHLITATGQRVTLRCSPRSGDLSVYWYQQSLDQGLQFLIQYYNGEERAKGNILERFSAQQFPDLHSELNLSSLELGDSALYFCASSVYSTPDTQYFGPGTRLTVL.

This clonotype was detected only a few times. The chain's CDR3 is CASSTSSGGAGETQYF. In DNA, the CDR3 is TGTGCCAGCAGCACCTCTAGCGGGGGGGCCGGGGAGACCCAGTACTTC. The chain carries TRBV11-2 and TRBJ2-5; TRBD2 matches 12 bases. Trimming at V came to 5 bases and at J to 5 bases, leaving 9 bases not matched to a gene. The CDR3 totals 16 residues. Germline values: CDR1 SGHAT, CDR2 FQNNGV. The variable domain in full, completed from reference TRBV11-2 and TRBJ2-5, reads EAGVAQSPRYKIIEKRQSVAFWCNPISGHATLYWYQQILGQGPKLLIQFQNNGVVDDSQLPKDRFSAERLKGVDSTLKIQPAKLEDSAVYLCASSTSSGGAGETQYFGPGTRLLVL.

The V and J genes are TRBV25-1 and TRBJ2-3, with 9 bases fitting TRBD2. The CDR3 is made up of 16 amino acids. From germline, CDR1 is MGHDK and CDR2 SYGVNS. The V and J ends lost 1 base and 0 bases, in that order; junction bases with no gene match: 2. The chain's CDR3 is CASSESRGGSTDTQYF. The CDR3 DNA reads TGTGCCAGCAGTGAATCGCGGGGGGGGAGCACAGATACGCAGTATTTT.

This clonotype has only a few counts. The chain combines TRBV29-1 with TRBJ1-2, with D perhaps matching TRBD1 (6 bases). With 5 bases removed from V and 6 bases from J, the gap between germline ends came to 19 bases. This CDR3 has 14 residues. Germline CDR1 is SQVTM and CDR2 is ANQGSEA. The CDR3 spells CSVLGGRERDGYTF. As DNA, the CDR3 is TGCAGCGTTCTGGGGGGCCGTGAGAGGGATGGCTACACCTTC.

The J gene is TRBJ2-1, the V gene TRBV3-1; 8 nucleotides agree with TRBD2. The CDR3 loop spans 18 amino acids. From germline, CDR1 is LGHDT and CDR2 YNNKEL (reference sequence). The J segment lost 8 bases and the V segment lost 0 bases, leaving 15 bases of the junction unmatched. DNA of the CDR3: TGTGCCAGCAGCCAAGATCCAACTAGCGGAACCTACAAGGATGAGCAGTTCTTC. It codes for CASSQDPTSGTYKDEQFF.

The CDR3 sequence: CASSLRDGGYTF. CDR3 nucleotide sequence: TGTGCCAGCTCATTGCGGGACGGTGGCTACACCTTC. This chain links TRBV18 with TRBJ1-2; D might be TRBD1 (5 bases). Germline V gene lookup returns CDR1 KGHSH and CDR2 LQKENI. V was clipped by 5 bases and J by 7 bases, with 11 bases between them. This CDR3 has 12 amino acids.

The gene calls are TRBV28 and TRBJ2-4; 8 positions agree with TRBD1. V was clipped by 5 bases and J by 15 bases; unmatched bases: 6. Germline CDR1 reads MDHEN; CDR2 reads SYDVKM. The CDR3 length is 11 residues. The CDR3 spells CASSTRTGTYF. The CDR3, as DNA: TGTGCCAGCAGTACGCGGACAGGGACGTACTTC. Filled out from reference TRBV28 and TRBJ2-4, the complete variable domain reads DVKVTQSSRYLVKRTGEKVFLECVQDMDHENMFWYRQDPGLGLRLIYFSYDVKMKEKGDIPEGYSVSREKKERFSLILESASTNQTSMYLCASSTRTGTYFGAGTRLSVL.

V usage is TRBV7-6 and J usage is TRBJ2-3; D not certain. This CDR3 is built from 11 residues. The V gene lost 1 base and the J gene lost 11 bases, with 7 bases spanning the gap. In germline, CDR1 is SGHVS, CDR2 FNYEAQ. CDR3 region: CASSLGIEQYF. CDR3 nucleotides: TGTGCCAGCAGCTTAGGGATTGAGCAGTATTTT.

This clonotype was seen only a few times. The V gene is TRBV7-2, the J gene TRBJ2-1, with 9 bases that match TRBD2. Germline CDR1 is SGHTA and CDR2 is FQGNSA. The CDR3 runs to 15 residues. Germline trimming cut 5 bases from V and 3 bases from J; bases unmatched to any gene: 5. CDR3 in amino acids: CASSVDSGGYNEQFF. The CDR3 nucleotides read TGTGCCAGCAGCGTAGATAGCGGGGGCTACAATGAGCAGTTCTTC.

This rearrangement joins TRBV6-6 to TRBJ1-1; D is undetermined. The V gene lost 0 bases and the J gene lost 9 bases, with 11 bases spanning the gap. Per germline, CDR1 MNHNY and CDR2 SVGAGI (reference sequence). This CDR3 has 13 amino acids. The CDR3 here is CASSYSVETKAFF. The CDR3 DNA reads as TGTGCCAGCAGTTACTCGGTAGAAACCAAAGCTTTCTTT.